The present entry profiles one T cell receptor beta chain with its context. It has no known antigen specificity. Within one base of it there is no much larger clone, and no base qualities were kept. Counted from cysteine to phenylalanine, this CDR3 has 14 amino acids. The entry retains the CDR3 DNA only, 42 bases that are in frame from base 1. V is shortened by 2 bases, J by 0 bases, and the region joining them spans 7 bases. CDR1 and CDR2, looked up from the germline V gene, are SGHRS and YFSETQ. The source of the sample is a study of OX40 agonist ivuxolimab in advanced cancers. Looking at the study overall: Ivuxolimab, which targeted the costimulatory receptor OX40 (CD134), was an agonistic, fully human IgG2 monoclonal antibody. Patients were allowed to have had prior anti-PD-1, anti-PD-L1 or anti-CTLA-4 therapy, and about 40% of the dose-escalation patients had been treated with checkpoint inhibitors. A male proportion of around 83% and a mean age of approximately 58 years, ranging from roughly 23 to 90, were recorded for the dose-escalation cohort. Intravenous ivuxolimab was administered to patients every 2 weeks at six dose levels: 0.01, 0.1, 0.3, 1.5, 3 and 10 mg/kg. Peripheral TCRbeta sequencing aimed to test whether ivuxolimab altered TCR sequence diversity and caused clonal T-cell expansion. The paper describes the monotherapy dose-escalation part (N of about 57 patients) of the phase I trial of ivuxolimab. Three dose-escalation patients achieved partial responses, one with hepatocellular carcinoma and two with cutaneous melanoma. Of the approximately 50 dose-escalation patients, hepatocellular carcinoma was present in roughly 19, melanoma in approximately 15, renal cell carcinoma in 9 and head and neck cancer in 9.

The trial excluded patients who had a history of autoimmune disease or were on systemic immunosuppression. Peripheral blood for TCR sequencing was drawn from every dose cohort at baseline, at cycle 4 day 1 and at cycle 7 day 1. The samples were taken from a phase I, first-in-human, multicenter, open-label dose-escalation trial of ivuxolimab. Adults with locally advanced or metastatic head and neck squamous cell, hepatocellular, melanoma or renal cell carcinoma were enrolled in the trial. Before TCR sequencing, CD4+ T cells and CD8+ T cells from peripheral blood were sorted into separate populations. For sequencing of the TCRbeta CDR3 region, genomic DNA was extracted from the sorted cells. The immunoSEQ Assay was used to sequence the TCRbeta CDR3 regions. TCRdb mirrors the immuneACCESS table, restricted to in-frame sequences. Some clones are absent from its copies; in checked studies, under half trace to an unresolved V gene, and the reason for the others is unknown. A total of under 80,000 clones appear in this sample, about 85% of them only once. The top ten clonotypes cover roughly 0.58% of the sample.

Summary of the overall study and its limitations: The antigen specificity of the peripheral T cells that underwent clonal expansion was not determined. In the 0.1-3.0 mg/kg groups, partial responders were among the patients with the lowest normalized peripheral clonal expansion, particularly in CD8+ T cells. Clonal expansion of both CD4+ and CD8+ blood T cells was observed from baseline to week 6 at doses 0.1 to 3.0 mg/kg. After ivuxolimab, expanded clones were on average more numerous among CD8+ T cells than among CD4+ T cells. Low levels of normalized T-cell clonal expansion were also seen in some patients who did not respond.

Sample: CD4+ or CD8+ T cells sorted from blood, taken in a trial of the OX40 agonist ivuxolimab. This sequence uses TRBV5-1 and TRBJ2-3; the D gene identity is not certain. This receptor was taken from an adult with an advanced solid tumor such as melanoma, head and neck, liver or kidney cancer. Here the CDR3 is given as CASSLGISTDTQYF. The DNA sequence reads TGCGCCAGCAGCTTAGGGATAAGCACAGATACGCAGTATTTT. The variable domain in full, with residues beyond the CDR3 obtained from the reference TRBV5-1 and TRBJ2-3 genes, is KAGVTQTPRYLIKTRGQQVTLSCSPISGHRSVSWYQQTPGQGLQFLFEYFSETQRNKGNFPGRFSGRQFSNSRSEMNVSTLELGDSALYLCASSLGISTDTQYFGPGTRLTVL.